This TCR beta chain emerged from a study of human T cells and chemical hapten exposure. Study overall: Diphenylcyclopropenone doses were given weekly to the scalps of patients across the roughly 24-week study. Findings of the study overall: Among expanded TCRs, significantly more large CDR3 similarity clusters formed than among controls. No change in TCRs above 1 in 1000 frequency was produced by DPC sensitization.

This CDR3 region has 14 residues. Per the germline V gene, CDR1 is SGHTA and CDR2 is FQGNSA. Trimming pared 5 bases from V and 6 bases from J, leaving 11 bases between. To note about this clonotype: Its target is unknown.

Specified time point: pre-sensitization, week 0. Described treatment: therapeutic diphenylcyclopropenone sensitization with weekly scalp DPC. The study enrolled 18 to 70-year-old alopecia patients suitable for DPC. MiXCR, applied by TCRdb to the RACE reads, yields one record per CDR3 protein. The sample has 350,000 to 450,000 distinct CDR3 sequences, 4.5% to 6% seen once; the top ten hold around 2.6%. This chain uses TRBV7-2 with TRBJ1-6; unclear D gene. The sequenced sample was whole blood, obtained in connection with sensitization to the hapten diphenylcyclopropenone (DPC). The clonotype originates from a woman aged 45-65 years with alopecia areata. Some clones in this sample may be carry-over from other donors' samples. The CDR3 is CASSELPANSPLHF. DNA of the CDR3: TGTGCCAGCAGCGAATTGCCCGCTAATTCACCCCTCCACTTT. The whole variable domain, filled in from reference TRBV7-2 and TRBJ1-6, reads GAGVSQSPSNKVTEKGKDVELRCDPISGHTALYWYRQSLGQGLEFLIYFQGNSAPDKSGLPSDRFSAERTGGSVSTLTIQRTQQEDSAVYLCASSELPANSPLHFGNGTRLTVT.